These 20 T cell receptor beta chains share one sample of origin, sequenced in a study of T-cell reconstitution after alpha-beta-depleted transplantation in children. Preparing the TCRbeta library involved the use of unique molecular identifiers. TCRdb used MiXCR to reprocess the PCR reads, holding one entry per CDR3 protein. This sample has about 830,000 distinct CDR3 sequences; about 16% occur once, and the top ten carry roughly 4.8%. This specimen consisted of PBMCs, mostly from graft donor cells, obtained 360 days after TCRalphabeta/CD19-depleted stem cell transplant. Receptors originate from a male patient between 10 and 17 years old who had a stem cell transplant for acute lymphoblastic leukemia, so the T cells may come from the graft donor.

Ten or more counts support this clonotype. The chain couples TRBV12-3 or TRBV12-4 to TRBJ2-1; D is ambiguous. With 3 bases removed from V and 0 bases from J, the gap between germline ends came to 12 bases. The CDR3 is 16 residues long. The CDR3 loop reads CASSFTHLSSYNEQFF. The CDR3 region has the DNA TGTGCCAGCAGTTTCACGCACCTTAGCTCCTACAATGAGCAGTTCTTC.

In its sample, this clonotype was seen a few times. The chain joins TRBV10-3 to TRBJ2-7, with D possibly matching TRBD2 (5 bases). Deletions cut 3 bases from V and 5 bases from J, with 14 bases between. Germline lookup yields CDR1 ENHRY and CDR2 SYGVKD. The CDR3 has 14 amino acids. The CDR3 spells CAISEPSTKHEQYF. The CDR3 DNA follows: TGTGCCATCAGTGAACCTTCGACTAAACACGAGCAGTACTTC.

The J gene is TRBJ1-3, the V gene TRBV12-3 or TRBV12-4; TRBD1 aligns across 8 bases. The V gene end was trimmed by 6 bases and the J gene end by 2 bases; junction bases not matched to a gene: 9. The CDR3 is 16 amino acids. CDR3 sequence reads: CASSPLQGVAGNTIYF. The CDR3 DNA is TGTGCCAGCAGCCCTTTACAGGGGGTCGCTGGAAACACCATATATTTT.

This clonotype was observed a handful of times. CDR3 in DNA: TGTGCCAGCAGTCGTGGGGGGACCACCTCGAATGAGCAGTTCTTC. Translated, it gives CASSRGGTTSNEQFF. The chain carries TRBV12-3 or TRBV12-4 and TRBJ2-1, with D possibly TRBD2 on 6 matching bases. The CDR3 loop spans 15 amino acids. V was trimmed by 5 bases and J by 7 bases, leaving 18 bases between them.

This clonotype was seen a handful of times. The chain carries TRBV2 and TRBJ2-7, with 14 bases fitting TRBD2. V shed 0 bases and J 1 base; nucleotides not matched to a gene: 20. The CDR3 has 23 residues. The germline gives CDR1 SNHLY, CDR2 FYNNEI. This CDR3 reads CASSEAEDRGGTSGRESSYEQYF. CDR3 bases: TGTGCCAGCAGTGAAGCGGAGGATCGGGGAGGGACTAGCGGGAGAGAGAGTTCCTACGAGCAGTACTTC.

This clonotype has just a few counts. J is TRBJ1-2 and V is TRBV12-3 or TRBV12-4; 10 bases are a match to TRBD1. With V trimmed by 2 bases and J by 5 bases, 5 bases remained unmatched. The CDR3 covers 15 residues. CDR3 nucleotide sequence: TGTGCCAGCAGTTTAAAGGGACAGGGGCTTTATGGCTACACCTTC. Encoded protein: CASSLKGQGLYGYTF.

The gene calls are TRBV5-1 and TRBJ2-2, with D maybe TRBD2 (6 bases). The V gene's germline CDR1 is SGHRS and CDR2 YFSETQ. The CDR3 sequence is 14 residues long. The V end was cut by 2 bases, the J end by 4 bases, with 9 bases between. This chain's CDR3 is CASSFIAVTGELFF. CDR3 coding DNA: TGCGCCAGCAGCTTCATAGCGGTCACCGGGGAGCTGTTTTTT.

The rearrangement joins TRBV2 to TRBJ1-1, with 7 bases aligning to TRBD1. Per the germline V gene, CDR1 is SNHLY and CDR2 is FYNNEI. V lost 6 bases to trimming and J lost 3 bases; unmatched junction nucleotides: 4. There are 13 residues in the CDR3. The CDR3 region has the DNA TGTGCCAGCAGAAGCGACAGGGACACTGAAGCTTTCTTT. It yields the protein CASRSDRDTEAFF.

This clonotype has a handful of counts. This chain links TRBV20-1 with TRBJ2-2; 7 bases match TRBD2. Germline V CDR1 and CDR2: DFQATT, SNEGSKA (reference sequence). The trim removed 0 bases at V and 2 bases at J, leaving 6 bases unmatched. The CDR3 contains 16 residues. The CDR3 nucleotides read TGCAGTGCTAGAGACTTAGCGGGCACCAACACCGGGGAGCTGTTTTTT. It encodes CSARDLAGTNTGELFF.

There are many counts of this clonotype. J is TRBJ2-5 and V is TRBV10-3, with 10 bases matching TRBD1. With V trimmed by 10 bases and J by 3 bases, 2 bases remained unmatched. Germline lookup yields CDR1 ENHRY and CDR2 SYGVKD. The CDR3 runs 12 residues. The CDR3 protein is CATGTGEETQYF. The CDR3 nucleotides read TGTGCCACCGGGACAGGGGAAGAGACCCAGTACTTC.

This clonotype showed up just once. The genes are TRBV4-1 and TRBJ2-3; possibly TRBD2 for D (7 bases). Germline V gives CDR1 MGHRA, CDR2 YSYEKL. V gave up 6 bases and J gave up 1 base, with 11 bases separating them. The CDR3 has 14 residues. The CDR3 protein is CASRKGGGTDTQYF. CDR3 DNA sequence: TGCGCCAGCAGAAAGGGGGGGGGCACAGATACGCAGTATTTT.

This sequence joins TRBV5-1 and TRBJ2-1, with TRBD2 identical over 11 bases. Germline-derived CDR1 and CDR2 are SGHRS and YFSETQ. The CDR3 runs to 14 residues. V was clipped by 3 bases and J by 8 bases; unmatched bases: 4. The CDR3 region is CASSSLAGADEQFF. The CDR3 bases are TGCGCCAGCAGCTCACTAGCGGGAGCTGATGAGCAGTTCTTC.

This clonotype was seen only a few times. CDR3 amino acids: CASSFSRSAETQYF. The CDR3 nucleotides are TGTGCCAGCAGCTTCTCTCGCTCGGCGGAGACCCAGTACTTC. This chain uses TRBV13 with TRBJ2-5, with unresolved D. The CDR3 loop spans 14 amino acids. Trimming stripped 3 bases from V and 5 bases from J, with 13 bases between. Germline V lookup: CDR1 PRHDT, CDR2 FYEKMQ (reference sequence).

This clonotype was counted only a few times. V gene TRBV29-1 combines with J gene TRBJ2-3; weak D call: TRBD2 (7 bases). In germline, CDR1 is SQVTM, CDR2 ANQGSEA. The CDR3 is made up of 14 amino acids. Deletions cut 6 bases from V and 3 bases from J, with 16 bases between. Written as DNA, the CDR3 is TGCAGCGTCGAGGGGGAGGGCCTGACAGATACGCAGTATTTT. Its translation is CSVEGEGLTDTQYF.

Only a few counts were recorded for this clonotype. This chain uses TRBV6-5 with TRBJ2-7; 8 nucleotides align to TRBD2. CDR1 MNHEY and CDR2 SVGAGI come from the germline V gene. The junction had 5 bases not matched to a gene; V was cut back by 1 base and J by 0 bases. The CDR3 has 16 amino acids. This chain's CDR3 is CASSYYSGGSSYEQYF. Here the CDR3 DNA reads TGTGCCAGCAGTTACTACAGCGGGGGAAGCTCCTACGAGCAGTACTTC.

This clonotype has ten or more counts. J is TRBJ2-7 and V is TRBV27; either TRBD1 or TRBD2 may supply D (6 bases each). CDR1 and CDR2 from the germline V gene are MNHEY and SMNVEV (reference sequence). Trimming cost V 0 bases and J 1 base, with 22 bases left between them. The CDR3 is 19 residues long. The CDR3, as DNA: TGTGCCAGCAGTTTATCGGGGCAGCGGAGGGGGGCGTATTCCTACGAGCAGTACTTC. This translates into CASSLSGQRRGAYSYEQYF.

The chain links TRBV12-3 or TRBV12-4 to TRBJ1-5; 8 bases agree with TRBD1. The CDR3 runs 15 residues. J gave up 4 bases and V 6 bases, and 8 bases lay outside the gene matches. The CDR3 here is CASRAAGGRNQPQHF. CDR3 DNA sequence: TGTGCCAGCAGAGCCGCAGGGGGCCGGAATCAGCCCCAGCATTTT.

The table lists this clonotype with a few counts. The rearrangement joins TRBV5-1 to TRBJ2-2, with a tentative D call TRBD1 (5 bases). Per germline, CDR1 SGHRS and CDR2 YFSETQ. Trimming took off 2 bases at V and 2 bases at J, with 13 bases between the two ends. The length of the CDR3 is 16 residues. CDR3 coding DNA: TGCGCCAGCAGCTTAACACCCCAGGGTAACACCGGGGAGCTGTTTTTT. Its protein product is CASSLTPQGNTGELFF.

This clonotype occurred a few times. This chain joins TRBV5-1 and TRBJ2-7, with 8 bases that match TRBD1. V lost 2 bases to trimming and J lost 2 bases; unmatched junction nucleotides: 18. This CDR3 region has 19 residues. Germline lookup yields CDR1 SGHRS and CDR2 YFSETQ. The CDR3 protein is CASSFYPLIQGGGTYEQYF. The DNA of the CDR3 is TGCGCCAGCAGCTTCTACCCTCTAATACAGGGGGGCGGTACCTACGAGCAGTACTTC.

The sample holds a few counts of this clonotype. The chain couples TRBV5-1 to TRBJ2-2; D gene unclear. V shed 6 bases and J shed 4 bases, with 10 bases lying between them. CDR1 is SGHRS and CDR2 is YFSETQ in the germline V gene. This CDR3 comprises 13 residues. CDR3 sequence: CASKVRTTGELFF. In DNA form, the CDR3 reads TGCGCCAGCAAAGTTAGGACCACCGGGGAGCTGTTTTTT.